This T cell receptor (beta chain) was sequenced during a study of cytomegalovirus exposure and HLA in healthy donors. Points from the study as a whole: In a later analysis, CMV-associated beta chains were mostly HLA-associated, it appeared. Usually a TCR sequence was rare, but some public TCRs were found in many donors. Clonal expansion, a later analysis showed, was greater in HLA-associated TCR beta chains than in equally common others.

Trimming pared 6 bases from V and 5 bases from J, leaving 20 bases between. Per germline, CDR1 PRHDT and CDR2 FYEKMQ (reference sequence). The CDR3 length is 15 residues. To note about this clone: Its antigen is undetermined.

The PCR used 60 Vbeta and 13 Jbeta primers. Sequenced by immunoSEQ multiplex PCR; TCRdb stores in-frame clones only, minus some. The sample carries some 200,000 clones, more than 75% recorded once. Whereas donors were nominally healthy upon sampling, unrecorded immune exposures were probable. This sequence originates from a woman aged 50 to 60 in good health and CMV-seropositive. Sequenced sample: PBMCs. V usage is TRBV13 and J usage is TRBJ2-7, with a weak D call TRBD1 (7 bases). The CDR3, as DNA: TGTGCCAGCAGGGAGTGGAGGGGGCCTCCACACGAGCAGTACTTC. Its protein is CASREWRGPPHEQYF.